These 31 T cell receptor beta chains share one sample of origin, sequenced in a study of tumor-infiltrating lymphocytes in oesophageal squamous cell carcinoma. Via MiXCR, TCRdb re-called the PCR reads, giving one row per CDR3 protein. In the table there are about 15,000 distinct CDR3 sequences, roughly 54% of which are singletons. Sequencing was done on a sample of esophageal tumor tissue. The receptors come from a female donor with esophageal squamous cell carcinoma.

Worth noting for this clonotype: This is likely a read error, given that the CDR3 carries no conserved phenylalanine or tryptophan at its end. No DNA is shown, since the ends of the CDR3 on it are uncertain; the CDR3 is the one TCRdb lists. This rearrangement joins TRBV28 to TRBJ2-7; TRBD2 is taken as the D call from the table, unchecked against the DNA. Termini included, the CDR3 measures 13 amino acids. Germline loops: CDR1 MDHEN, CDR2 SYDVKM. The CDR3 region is CATGRDYGYTLGS.

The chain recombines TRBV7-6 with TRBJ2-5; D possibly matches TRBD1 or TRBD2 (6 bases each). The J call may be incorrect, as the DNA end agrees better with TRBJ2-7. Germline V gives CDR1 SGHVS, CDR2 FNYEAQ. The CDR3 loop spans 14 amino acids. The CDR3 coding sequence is TGTGCCAGCAGCGGCCGGAAGGGGGGCTACGAGCAGTACTTC. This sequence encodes CASSGRKGGYEQYF.

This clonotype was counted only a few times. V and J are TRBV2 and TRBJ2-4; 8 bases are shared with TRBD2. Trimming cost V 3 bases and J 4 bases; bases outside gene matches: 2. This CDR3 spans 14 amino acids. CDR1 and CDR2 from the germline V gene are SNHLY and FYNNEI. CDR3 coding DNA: TGTGCCAGCAGTGAGGGACTAGAAAAAAACATTCAGTACTTC. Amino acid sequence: CASSEGLEKNIQYF.

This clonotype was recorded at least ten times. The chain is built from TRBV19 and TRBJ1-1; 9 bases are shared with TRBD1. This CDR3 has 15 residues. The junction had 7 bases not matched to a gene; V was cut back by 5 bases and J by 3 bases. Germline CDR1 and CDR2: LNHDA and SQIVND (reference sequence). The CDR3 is CASSQQGAGDTEAFF. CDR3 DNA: TGTGCCAGTAGTCAACAGGGGGCTGGCGACACTGAAGCTTTCTTT. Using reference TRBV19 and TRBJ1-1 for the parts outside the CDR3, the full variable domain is DGGITQSPKYLFRKEGQNVTLSCEQNLNHDAMYWYRQDPGQGLRLIYYSQIVNDFQKGDIAEGYSVSREKKESFPLTVTSAQKNPTAFYLCASSQQGAGDTEAFFGQGTRLTVV.

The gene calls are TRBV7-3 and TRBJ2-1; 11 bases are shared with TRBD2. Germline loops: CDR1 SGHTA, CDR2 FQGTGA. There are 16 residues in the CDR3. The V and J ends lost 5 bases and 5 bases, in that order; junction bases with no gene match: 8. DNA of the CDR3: TGTGCCAGCAGCCTAGGTTTTAGCGGGGGGGACAATGAGCAGTTCTTC. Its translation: CASSLGFSGGDNEQFF.

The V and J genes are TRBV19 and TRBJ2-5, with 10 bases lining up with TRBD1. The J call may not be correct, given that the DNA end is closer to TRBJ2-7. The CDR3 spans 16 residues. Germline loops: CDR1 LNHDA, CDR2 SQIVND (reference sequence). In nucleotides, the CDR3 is TGTGCCAGTAGTATCCTTTCCGGGACAGGGGCTTACGAGCAGTACTTC. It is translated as CASSILSGTGAYEQYF.

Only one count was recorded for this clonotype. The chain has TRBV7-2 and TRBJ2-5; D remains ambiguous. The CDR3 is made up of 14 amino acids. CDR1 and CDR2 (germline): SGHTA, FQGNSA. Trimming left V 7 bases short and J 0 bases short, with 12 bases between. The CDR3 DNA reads TGTGCCAGCAACGAAAATGGGAACCAAGAGACCCAGTACTTC. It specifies CASNENGNQETQYF.

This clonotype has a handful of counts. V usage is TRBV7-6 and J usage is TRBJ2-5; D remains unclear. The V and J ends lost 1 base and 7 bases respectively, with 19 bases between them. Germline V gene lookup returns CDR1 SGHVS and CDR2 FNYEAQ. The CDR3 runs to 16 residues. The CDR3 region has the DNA TGTGCCAGCAGCTTAGATAGGACGGATTACTCGGCGACCCAGTACTTC. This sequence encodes CASSLDRTDYSATQYF.

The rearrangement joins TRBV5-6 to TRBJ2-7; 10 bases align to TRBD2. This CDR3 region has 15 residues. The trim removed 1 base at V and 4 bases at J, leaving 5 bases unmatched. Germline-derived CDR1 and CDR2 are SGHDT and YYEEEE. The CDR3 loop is CASSLKTSGAYEQYF. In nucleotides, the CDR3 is TGTGCCAGCAGCTTGAAAACTAGCGGGGCTTACGAGCAGTACTTC. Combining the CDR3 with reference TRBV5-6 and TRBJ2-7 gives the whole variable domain DAGVTQSPTHLIKTRGQQVTLRCSPKSGHDTVSWYQQALGQGPQFIFQYYEEEERQRGNFPDRFSGHQFPNYSSELNVNALLLGDSALYLCASSLKTSGAYEQYFGPGTRLTVT.

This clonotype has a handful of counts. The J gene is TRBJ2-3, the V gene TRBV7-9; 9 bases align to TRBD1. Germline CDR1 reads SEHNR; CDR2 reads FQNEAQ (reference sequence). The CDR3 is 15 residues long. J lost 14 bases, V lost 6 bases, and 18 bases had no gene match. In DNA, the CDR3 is TGTGCCAGCAGATACGGACAGGGGTACACCGGGGAGCTGTATTTT. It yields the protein CASRYGQGYTGELYF.

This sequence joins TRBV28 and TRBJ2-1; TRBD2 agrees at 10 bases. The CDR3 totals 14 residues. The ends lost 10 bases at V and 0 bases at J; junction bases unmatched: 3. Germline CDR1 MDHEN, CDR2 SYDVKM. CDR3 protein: CATLAGVSYNEQFF. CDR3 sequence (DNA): TGTGCCACCCTAGCGGGAGTCTCCTACAATGAGCAGTTCTTC.

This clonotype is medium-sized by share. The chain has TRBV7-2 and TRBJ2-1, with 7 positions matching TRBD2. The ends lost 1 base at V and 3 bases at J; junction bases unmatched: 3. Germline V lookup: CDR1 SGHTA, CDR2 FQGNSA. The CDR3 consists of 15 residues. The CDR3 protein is CASSLEGGVYNEQFF. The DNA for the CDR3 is TGTGCCAGCAGCTTAGAGGGAGGGGTCTACAATGAGCAGTTCTTC.

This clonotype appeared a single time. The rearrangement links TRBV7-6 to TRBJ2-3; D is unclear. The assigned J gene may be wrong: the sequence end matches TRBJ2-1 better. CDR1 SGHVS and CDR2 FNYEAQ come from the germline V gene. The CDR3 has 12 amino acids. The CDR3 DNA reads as TGTGCCAGCAGCTTATGGGGAAGTGAGCAGTTCTTC. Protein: CASSLWGSEQFF.

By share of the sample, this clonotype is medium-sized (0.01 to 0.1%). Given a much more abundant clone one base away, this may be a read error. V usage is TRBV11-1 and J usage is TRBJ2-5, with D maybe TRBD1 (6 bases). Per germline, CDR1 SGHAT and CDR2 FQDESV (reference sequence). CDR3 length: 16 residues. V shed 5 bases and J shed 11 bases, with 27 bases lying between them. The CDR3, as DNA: TGTGCCAGCAGCCGTACCGGGACAAATAACTACAATGAGCAGTACTTC. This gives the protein CASSRTGTNNYNEQYF.

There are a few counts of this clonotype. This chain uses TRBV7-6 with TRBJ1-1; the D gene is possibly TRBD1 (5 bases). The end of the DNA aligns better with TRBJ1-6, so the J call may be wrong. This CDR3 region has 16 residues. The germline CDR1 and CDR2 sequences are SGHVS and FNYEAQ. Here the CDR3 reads CASSLSGRDYNSPLHF. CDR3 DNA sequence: TGTGCCAGCAGCTTATCGGGACGGGACTATAATTCACCCCTCCACTTT.

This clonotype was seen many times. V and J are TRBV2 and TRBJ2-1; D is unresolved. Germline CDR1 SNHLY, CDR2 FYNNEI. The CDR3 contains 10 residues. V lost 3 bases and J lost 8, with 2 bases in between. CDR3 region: CASSDYEQFF. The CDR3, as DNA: TGTGCCAGCAGTGACTATGAGCAGTTCTTC.

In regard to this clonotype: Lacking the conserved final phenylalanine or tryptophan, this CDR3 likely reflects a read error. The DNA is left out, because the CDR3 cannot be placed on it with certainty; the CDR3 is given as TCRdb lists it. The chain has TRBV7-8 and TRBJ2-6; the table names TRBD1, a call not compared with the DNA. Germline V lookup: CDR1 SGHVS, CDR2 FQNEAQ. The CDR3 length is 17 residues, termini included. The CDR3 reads CASSYRGRGAHEQFFGA.

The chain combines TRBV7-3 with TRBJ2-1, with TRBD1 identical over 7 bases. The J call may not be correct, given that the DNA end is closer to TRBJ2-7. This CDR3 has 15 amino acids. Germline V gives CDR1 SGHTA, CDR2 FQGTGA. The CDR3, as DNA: TGTGCCAGCAGCGCAGACAGGGCCGTCTCCTACGAGCAGTACTTC. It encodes CASSADRAVSYEQYF.

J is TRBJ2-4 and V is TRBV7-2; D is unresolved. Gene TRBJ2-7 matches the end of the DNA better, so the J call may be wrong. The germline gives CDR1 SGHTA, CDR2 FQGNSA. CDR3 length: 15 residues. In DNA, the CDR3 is TGTGCCAGCAGCACTTACTTAGAGTCCGCCTACGAGCAGTACTTC. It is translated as CASSTYLESAYEQYF.

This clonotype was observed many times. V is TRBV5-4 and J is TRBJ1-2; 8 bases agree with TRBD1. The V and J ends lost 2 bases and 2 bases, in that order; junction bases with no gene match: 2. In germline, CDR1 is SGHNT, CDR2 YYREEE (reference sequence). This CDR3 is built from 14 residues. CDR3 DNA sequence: TGTGCCAGCAGCTTCCAGGGGGCCAACTATGGCTACACCTTC. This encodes CASSFQGANYGYTF.

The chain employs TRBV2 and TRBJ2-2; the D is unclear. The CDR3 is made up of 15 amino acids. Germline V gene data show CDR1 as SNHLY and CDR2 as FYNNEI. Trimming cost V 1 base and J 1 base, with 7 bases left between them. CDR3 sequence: CASSEVPLNTGELFF. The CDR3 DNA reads TGTGCCAGCAGTGAAGTACCACTGAACACCGGGGAGCTGTTTTTT.

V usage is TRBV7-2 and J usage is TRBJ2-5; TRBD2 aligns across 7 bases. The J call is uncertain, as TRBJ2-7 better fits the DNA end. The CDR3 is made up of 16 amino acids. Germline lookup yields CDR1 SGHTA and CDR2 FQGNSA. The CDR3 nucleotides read TGTGCCAGCAGCTTGGATACTAGTCGGGGGGACTACGAGCAGTACTTC. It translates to CASSLDTSRGDYEQYF.

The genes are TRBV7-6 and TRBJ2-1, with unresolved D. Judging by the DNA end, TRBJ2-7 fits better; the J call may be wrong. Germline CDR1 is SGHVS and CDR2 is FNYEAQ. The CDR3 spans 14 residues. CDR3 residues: CASSLDIEPYEQYF. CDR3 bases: TGTGCCAGCAGCTTAGATATAGAGCCCTACGAGCAGTACTTC.

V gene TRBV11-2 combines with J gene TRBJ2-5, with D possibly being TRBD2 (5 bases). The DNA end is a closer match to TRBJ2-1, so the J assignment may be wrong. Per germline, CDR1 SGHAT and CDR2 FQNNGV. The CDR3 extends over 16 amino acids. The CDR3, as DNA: TGTGCCAGCAGCCCAACGAGGGAAAGCTCCTACAATGAGCAGTTCTTC. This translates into CASSPTRESSYNEQFF.

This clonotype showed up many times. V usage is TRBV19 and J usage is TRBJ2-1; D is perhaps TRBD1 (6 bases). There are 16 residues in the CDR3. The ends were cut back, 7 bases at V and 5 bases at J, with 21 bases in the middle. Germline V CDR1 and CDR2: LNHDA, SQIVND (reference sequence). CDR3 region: CASTPFGQLSHNEQFF. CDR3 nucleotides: TGTGCCAGTACCCCCTTCGGACAGTTGTCCCACAATGAGCAGTTCTTC.

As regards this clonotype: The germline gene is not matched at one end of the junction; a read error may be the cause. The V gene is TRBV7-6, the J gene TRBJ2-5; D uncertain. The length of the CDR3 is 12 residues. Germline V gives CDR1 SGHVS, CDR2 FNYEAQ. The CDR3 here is CASSHLESPLHF. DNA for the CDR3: TGTGCCAGCAGTCACTTGGAATCACCCCTCCACTTC.

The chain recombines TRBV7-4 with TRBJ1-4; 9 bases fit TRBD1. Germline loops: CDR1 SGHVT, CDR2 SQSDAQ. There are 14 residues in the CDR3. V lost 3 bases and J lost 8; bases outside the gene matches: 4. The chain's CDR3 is CASSFRTGDEKLFF. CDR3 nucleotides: TGTGCCAGCAGCTTTAGGACAGGGGACGAAAAACTGTTTTTT.

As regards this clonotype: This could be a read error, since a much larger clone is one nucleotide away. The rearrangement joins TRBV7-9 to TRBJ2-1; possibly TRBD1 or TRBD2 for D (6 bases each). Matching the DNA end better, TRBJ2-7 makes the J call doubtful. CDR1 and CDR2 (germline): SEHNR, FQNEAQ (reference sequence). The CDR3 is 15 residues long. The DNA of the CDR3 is TGTGCCAGCAGCGGACGGCAGGGGAGGTACAATGAGCAGTACTTC. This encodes CASSGRQGRYNEQYF.

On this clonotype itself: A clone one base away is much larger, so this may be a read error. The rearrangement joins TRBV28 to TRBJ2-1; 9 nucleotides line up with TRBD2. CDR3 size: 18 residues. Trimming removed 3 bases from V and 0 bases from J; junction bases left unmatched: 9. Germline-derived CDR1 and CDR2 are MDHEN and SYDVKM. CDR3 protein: CASSFPATSGYSYNEQFF. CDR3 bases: TGTGCCAGCAGTTTCCCCGCGACTAGCGGATACTCCTACAATGAGCAGTTCTTC. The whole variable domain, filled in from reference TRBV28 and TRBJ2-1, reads DVKVTQSSRYLVKRTGEKVFLECVQDMDHENMFWYRQDPGLGLRLIYFSYDVKMKEKGDIPEGYSVSREKKERFSLILESASTNQTSMYLCASSFPATSGYSYNEQFFGPGTRLTVL.

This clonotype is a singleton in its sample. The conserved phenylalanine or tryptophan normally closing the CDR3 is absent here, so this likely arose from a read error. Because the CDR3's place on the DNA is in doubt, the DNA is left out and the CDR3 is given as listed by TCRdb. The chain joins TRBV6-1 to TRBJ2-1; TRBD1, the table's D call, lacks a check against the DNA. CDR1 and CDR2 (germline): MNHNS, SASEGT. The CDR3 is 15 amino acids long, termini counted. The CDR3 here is CASSFRDRQRAVLRA.

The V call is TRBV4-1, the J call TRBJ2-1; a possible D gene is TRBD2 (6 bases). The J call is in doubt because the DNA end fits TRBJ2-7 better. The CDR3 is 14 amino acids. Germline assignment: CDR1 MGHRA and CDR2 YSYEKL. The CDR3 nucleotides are TGCGCCAGCAGCCAAAGGGGAGGTGGCTACGAGCAGTACTTC. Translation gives CASSQRGGGYEQYF.